The 8 T cell receptor beta chains listed next were all sequenced from one sample in a study of blood T cells in healthy people across ages. The authors ran a second PCR of 7 to 11 cycles using a sample-barcoded 5' primer and a J-beta primer mix. TCRdb processed the 5' RACE reads anew with MiXCR; each CDR3 protein has one entry. The sample has hundreds of thousands of distinct CDR3 sequences, 40% to 50% seen once; the top ten hold about a fifth. Sequencing input: blood. The receptors here all came from a man aged 55 to 69 in good health.

J is TRBJ1-2 and V is TRBV20-1; 9 bases are a match to TRBD1. Germline CDR1 is DFQATT and CDR2 is SNEGSKA (reference sequence). Losses at the gene ends were 6 bases for V and 7 bases for J; bases not matched to a gene: 12. The CDR3 loop spans 14 amino acids. In DNA, the CDR3 is TGCAGTGCGGAGCCTCCGGGACAGGGATTTGGCTACACCTTC. This sequence encodes CSAEPPGQGFGYTF.

The chain has TRBV6-2 or TRBV6-3 and TRBJ2-1; TRBD2 agrees at 13 bases. This CDR3 region has 12 residues. Germline assignment: CDR1 MNHEY and CDR2 SVGEGT. Trimming at V came to 8 bases and at J to 14 bases, leaving 6 bases not matched to a gene. In nucleotides, the CDR3 is TGTGCCAGCTCCCCGGGGACTAGCGGGGAGTTCTTC. It translates to CASSPGTSGEFF.

This rearrangement joins TRBV10-1 to TRBJ2-7, with D perhaps TRBD1 or TRBD2 (5 bases each). CDR1 WNHNN and CDR2 SYGVQD come from the germline V gene (reference sequence). V was cut by 8 bases and J by 6 bases, with 29 bases left in between. The CDR3 has 17 amino acids. CDR3 DNA sequence: TGCGCCAGCCCTAGACAGAGGCCTTCTGAGGGGCCTTTCGAGCAGTACTTC. It is translated as CASPRQRPSEGPFEQYF.

Of note for this clonotype: One end of the junction varies from germline; a read error may be responsible. The chain is built from TRBV4-1 and TRBJ2-6; D uncertain. The germline V gene has CDR1 MGHRA and CDR2 YSYEKL. CDR3 length equals 17 residues. In DNA form, the CDR3 reads TGCGCCGGCAGCCTGGATTCGCCAAGCTCTGGGGCCAACGTCCTGACTTTC. Its translation is CAGSLDSPSSGANVLTF.

CDR3 nucleotides: TGTGCCAGCAGTTTCGGGGGGCAATCAAGGGAGCAGTACTTC. It encodes CASSFGGQSREQYF. The chain recombines TRBV12-3 or TRBV12-4 with TRBJ2-7, with D perhaps matching TRBD2 (7 bases). CDR3 size: 14 residues. The V end was cut by 3 bases, the J end by 7 bases, with 16 bases between.

In its sample, this clonotype was seen a few times. This chain connects TRBV5-4 to TRBJ2-2; D is undetermined. CDR3 length equals 16 residues. Germline CDR1 SGHNT, CDR2 YYREEE (reference sequence). The V end lost 0 bases, the J end lost 1 base, and 10 bases lay between the germline ends. As DNA, the CDR3 is TGTGCCAGCAGCTTGGTGATTGGCGAGAACACCGGGGAGCTGTTTTTT. Protein product: CASSLVIGENTGELFF.

In nucleotides, the CDR3 is TGTGCCAGCAGTTACCCCGTTATCAGGGATAGCGGCTACACCTTC. Translated, it gives CASSYPVIRDSGYTF. The chain combines TRBV6-2 or TRBV6-3 with TRBJ1-2; weak D call: TRBD1 (5 bases). V was cut by 2 bases and J by 8 bases, with 18 bases left in between. CDR1 and CDR2 (germline): MNHEY, SVGEGT. The CDR3 is made up of 15 amino acids.

Here the CDR3 DNA reads TGTGCCAGCAATCGGGCCAAAACATTCTATGGCTACACCTTC. The encoded protein is CASNRAKTFYGYTF. The J gene is TRBJ1-2, the V gene TRBV6-1; D not certain. V was trimmed by 7 bases and J by 4 bases, leaving 16 bases between them. Germline lookup yields CDR1 MNHNS and CDR2 SASEGT. The CDR3 is made up of 14 amino acids.